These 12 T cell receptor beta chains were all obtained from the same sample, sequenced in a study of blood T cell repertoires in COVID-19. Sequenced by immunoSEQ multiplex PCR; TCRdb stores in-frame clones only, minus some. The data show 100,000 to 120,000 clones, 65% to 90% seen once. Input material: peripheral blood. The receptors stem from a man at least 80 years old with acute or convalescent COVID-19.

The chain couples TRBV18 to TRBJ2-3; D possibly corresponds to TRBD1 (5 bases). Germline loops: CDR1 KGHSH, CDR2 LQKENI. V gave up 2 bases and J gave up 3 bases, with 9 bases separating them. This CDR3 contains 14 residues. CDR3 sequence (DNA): TGTGCCAGCTCACCAACTTCAGGGACAGATACGCAGTATTTT. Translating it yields CASSPTSGTDTQYF.

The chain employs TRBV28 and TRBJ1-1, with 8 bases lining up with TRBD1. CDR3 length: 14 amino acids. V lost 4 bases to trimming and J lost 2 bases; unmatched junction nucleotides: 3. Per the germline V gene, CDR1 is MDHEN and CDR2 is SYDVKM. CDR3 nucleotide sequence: TGTGCCAGCAGTTCCGGACAGGGAAACACTGAAGCTTTCTTT. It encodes CASSSGQGNTEAFF.

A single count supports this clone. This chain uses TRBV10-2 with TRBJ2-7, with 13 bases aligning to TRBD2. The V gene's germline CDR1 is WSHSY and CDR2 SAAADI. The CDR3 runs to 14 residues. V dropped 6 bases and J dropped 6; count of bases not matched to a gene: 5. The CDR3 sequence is CASSGLAGASEQYF. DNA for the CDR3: TGCGCCAGCAGCGGACTAGCGGGAGCCTCCGAGCAGTACTTC.

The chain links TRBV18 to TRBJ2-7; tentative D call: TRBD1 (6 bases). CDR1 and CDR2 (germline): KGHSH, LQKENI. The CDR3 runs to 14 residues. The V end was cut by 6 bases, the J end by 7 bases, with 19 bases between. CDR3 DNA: TGTGCCAGCTCTGTTCAGGGGTCCCACCGGGAGCAGTACTTC. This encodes CASSVQGSHREQYF.

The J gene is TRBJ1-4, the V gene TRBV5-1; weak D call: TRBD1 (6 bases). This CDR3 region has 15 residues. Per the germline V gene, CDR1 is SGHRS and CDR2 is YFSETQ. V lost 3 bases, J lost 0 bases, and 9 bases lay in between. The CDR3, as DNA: TGCGCCAGCAGCTCGACAGGTGCAACTAATGAAAAACTGTTTTTT. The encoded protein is CASSSTGATNEKLFF.

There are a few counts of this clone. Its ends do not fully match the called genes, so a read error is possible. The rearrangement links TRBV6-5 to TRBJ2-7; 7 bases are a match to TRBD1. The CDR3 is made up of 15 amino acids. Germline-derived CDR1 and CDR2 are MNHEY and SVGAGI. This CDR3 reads CASSYALGQVYGQYF. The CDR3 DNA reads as TGTGCCAGCAGTTACGCTCTCGGACAGGTCTACGGGCAGTACTTC.

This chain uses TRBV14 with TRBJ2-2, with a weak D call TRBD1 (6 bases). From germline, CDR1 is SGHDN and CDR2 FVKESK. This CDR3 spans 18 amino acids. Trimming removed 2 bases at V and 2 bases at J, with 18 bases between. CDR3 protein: CASSQKVGGPSNTGELFF. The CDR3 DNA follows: TGTGCCAGCAGCCAAAAAGTTGGGGGCCCTAGTAACACCGGGGAGCTGTTTTTT.

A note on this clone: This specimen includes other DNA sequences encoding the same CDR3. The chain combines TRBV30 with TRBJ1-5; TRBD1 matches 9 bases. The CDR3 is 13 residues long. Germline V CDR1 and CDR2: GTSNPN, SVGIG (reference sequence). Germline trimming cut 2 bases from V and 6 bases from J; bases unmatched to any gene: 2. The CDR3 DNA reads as TGTGCCTGGAGTCGACAGGGGGGTCAGCCCCAGCATTTT. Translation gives CAWSRQGGQPQHF.

CDR3: CATSRQTGYNEQFF. CDR3 coding DNA: TGTGCCACCAGCAGACAAACAGGGTACAATGAGCAGTTCTTC. The chain carries TRBV15 and TRBJ2-1, with a tentative D call TRBD1 (6 bases). CDR1 is LNHNV, CDR2 YYDKDF, per germline (reference sequence). CDR3 length equals 14 residues. The V gene lost 2 bases and the J gene lost 4 bases, with 9 bases spanning the gap.

The CDR3 loop reads CASSHREGKRGNPPYEQYF. The CDR3 nucleotides read TGTGCCAGCAGTCACCGCGAGGGAAAGCGGGGAAATCCCCCCTACGAGCAGTACTTC. The chain combines TRBV6-6 with TRBJ2-7; 7 nucleotides align to TRBD2. There are 19 residues in the CDR3. V gave up 5 bases and J gave up 2 bases; unmatched junction bases: 21. Germline V gene lookup returns CDR1 MNHNY and CDR2 SVGAGI (reference sequence).

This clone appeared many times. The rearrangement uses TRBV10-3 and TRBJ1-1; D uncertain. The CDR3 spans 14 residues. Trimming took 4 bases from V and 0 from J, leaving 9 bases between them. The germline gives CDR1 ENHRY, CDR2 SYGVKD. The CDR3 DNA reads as TGTGCCATCAGTGTAGAGAGGATGAACACTGAAGCTTTCTTT. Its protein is CAISVERMNTEAFF.

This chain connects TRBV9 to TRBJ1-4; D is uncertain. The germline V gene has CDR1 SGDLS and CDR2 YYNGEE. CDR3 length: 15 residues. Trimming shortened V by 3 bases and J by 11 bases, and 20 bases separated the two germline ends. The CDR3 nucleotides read TGTGCCAGCAGCGCCCCCGGGCCCTCAGGAGGGAAACTGTTTTTT. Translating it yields CASSAPGPSGGKLFF.